The 12 T cell receptor beta chains below come from one sample, sequenced in a study of PD-L1 blockade in urothelial cancer. Profiling relied on immunoSEQ multiplex PCR, and the TCRdb table lists in-frame clones only, not all of them. The table has about 72,000 clones, around 88% seen once; the top ten hold 15%. The time point denotes: pretreatment peripheral blood. Here the sequenced sample was PBMCs, taken around atezolizumab (anti-PD-L1) treatment. Receptors were obtained from a man in his sixties with urothelial cancer.

A single count supports this clone. The V gene is TRBV27, the J gene TRBJ1-5, with D possibly TRBD1 on 6 matching bases. Germline-derived CDR1 and CDR2 are MNHEY and SMNVEV (reference sequence). Trimming shortened V by 3 bases and J by 4 bases, and 13 bases separated the two germline ends. The CDR3 length is 15 residues. CDR3: CASSFLGGPNQPQHF. CDR3 DNA: TGTGCCAGCAGTTTCCTTGGGGGCCCTAATCAGCCCCAGCATTTT.

This clone appeared a few times. The chain carries TRBV6-5 and TRBJ1-1, with a tentative D call TRBD1 (6 bases). Germline values: CDR1 MNHEY, CDR2 SVGAGI. The CDR3 is made up of 15 amino acids. The V gene lost 6 bases and the J gene lost 4 bases, with 18 bases spanning the gap. The CDR3 loop reads CASSSHRAKGTEAFF. The CDR3 DNA follows: TGTGCCAGCAGCTCCCACAGGGCCAAGGGCACTGAAGCTTTCTTT.

The rearrangement joins TRBV30 to TRBJ2-3; maybe TRBD1 (6 bases). This CDR3 spans 14 amino acids. From germline, CDR1 is GTSNPN and CDR2 SVGIG (reference sequence). Trimming stripped 6 bases from V and 4 bases from J, with 17 bases between. The CDR3 DNA sequence: TGTGCCTGCCAAAAACAGGGTTTCCCAGATACGCAGTATTTT. Protein: CACQKQGFPDTQYF.

This clone was counted a single time. The junction shows a germline mismatch at one end, possibly a read error. The gene calls are TRBV4-2 and TRBJ2-1, with D possibly matching TRBD2 (6 bases). Looked up from germline, CDR1 is LGHNA and CDR2 is YNFKEQ. CDR3 length equals 13 residues. This CDR3 is CASSQDSPGGMVF. DNA of the CDR3: TGTGCCAGCAGCCAAGATTCGCCCGGGGGTATGGTCTTC.

The gene calls are TRBV2 and TRBJ1-1; D is unclear. The germline V gene encodes CDR1 SNHLY and CDR2 FYNNEI. This CDR3 is built from 13 residues. Trimming removed 7 bases at V and 0 bases at J, with 9 bases between. This CDR3 reads CASMRDMNTEAFF. The CDR3 DNA is TGTGCCAGCATGAGGGATATGAACACTGAAGCTTTCTTT.

This clone occurred once. The rearrangement uses TRBV7-2 and TRBJ2-1, with a tentative D call TRBD2 (5 bases). The CDR3 is made up of 19 amino acids. Germline V CDR1 and CDR2: SGHTA, FQGNSA. Trimming stripped 3 bases from V and 4 bases from J, with 25 bases between. CDR3 amino acids: CASSLAGGRSLSKYNEQFF. As DNA, the CDR3 is TGTGCCAGCAGCTTGGCTGGCGGGCGGTCACTGAGTAAATACAATGAGCAGTTCTTC.

This clone has just a few counts. V and J are TRBV25-1 and TRBJ1-4, with D possibly TRBD1 on 5 matching bases. This CDR3 contains 13 residues. Germline CDR1 MGHDK, CDR2 SYGVNS. The V gene lost 8 bases and the J gene lost 4 bases, with 11 bases spanning the gap. CDR3 DNA: TGTGCCAGCGTGGGACTTTATAATGAAAAACTGTTTTTT. This translates into CASVGLYNEKLFF.

The rearrangement uses TRBV6-5 and TRBJ1-3, with D unclear. The CDR3 runs 14 residues. Trimming took 6 bases from V and 0 from J, leaving 9 bases between them. CDR1 and CDR2 from the germline V gene are MNHEY and SVGAGI. CDR3 nucleotides: TGTGCCAGCAGAAACGGGGACTCTGGAAACACCATATATTTT. Protein: CASRNGDSGNTIYF.

This chain uses TRBV19 with TRBJ2-7; 10 bases are shared with TRBD1. CDR1 and CDR2 (germline): LNHDA, SQIVND (reference sequence). J lost 5 bases, V lost 7 bases, and 11 bases had no gene match. The CDR3 has 15 amino acids. The DNA of the CDR3 is TGTGCCAGTACCCTTGGAGGGACAGGGGCACACGAGCAGTACTTC. Protein sequence: CASTLGGTGAHEQYF.

The chain employs TRBV4-2 and TRBJ1-6; D is undetermined. This CDR3 region has 13 residues. Germline assignment: CDR1 LGHNA and CDR2 YNFKEQ. V was trimmed by 0 bases and J by 9 bases, leaving 6 bases between them. CDR3 DNA sequence: TGTGCCAGCAGCCAAGAGAGGGTTTCACCCCTCCACTTT. It translates to CASSQERVSPLHF.

Here the CDR3 reads CASSAGYQETQYF. Written as DNA, the CDR3 is TGTGCCAGCAGCGCAGGGTACCAAGAGACCCAGTACTTC. V and J are TRBV11-2 and TRBJ2-5, with D possibly matching TRBD1 (5 bases). Trimming removed 5 bases from V and 0 bases from J, with 7 bases in between. The V gene's germline CDR1 is SGHAT and CDR2 FQNNGV. The CDR3 contains 13 residues.

This clone was observed a single time. The rearrangement links TRBV6-5 to TRBJ1-4; a possible D gene is TRBD1 (5 bases). The CDR3 has 14 amino acids. In germline, CDR1 is MNHEY, CDR2 SVGAGI. Trimming removed 2 bases from V and 5 bases from J, with 9 bases in between. The CDR3 bases are TGTGCCAGCAGTTACGGGGGGTTCAATGAAAAACTGTTTTTT. It specifies CASSYGGFNEKLFF.